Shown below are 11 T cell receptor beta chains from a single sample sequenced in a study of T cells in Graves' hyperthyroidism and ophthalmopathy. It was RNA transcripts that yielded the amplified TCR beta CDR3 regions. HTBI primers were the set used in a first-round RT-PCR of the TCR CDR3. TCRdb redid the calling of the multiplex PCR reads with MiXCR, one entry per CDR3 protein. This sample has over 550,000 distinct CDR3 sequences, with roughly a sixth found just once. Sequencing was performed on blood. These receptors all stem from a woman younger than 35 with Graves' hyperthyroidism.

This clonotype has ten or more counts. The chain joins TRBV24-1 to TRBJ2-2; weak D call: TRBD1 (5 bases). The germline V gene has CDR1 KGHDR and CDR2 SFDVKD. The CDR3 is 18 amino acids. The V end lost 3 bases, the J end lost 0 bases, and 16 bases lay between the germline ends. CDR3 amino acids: CATSDGSGKRANTGELFF. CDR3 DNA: TGTGCCACCAGTGATGGATCAGGGAAGAGAGCGAACACCGGGGAGCTGTTTTTT.

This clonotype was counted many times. CDR3 bases: TGTGCCAGCAGTCAGACTAGCGGCACAGGAAATGAGCAGTTCTTC. It specifies CASSQTSGTGNEQFF. The V gene is TRBV12-3 or TRBV12-4, the J gene TRBJ2-1; 9 nucleotides agree with TRBD2. The CDR3 runs to 15 residues. V gave up 5 bases and J gave up 7 bases; unmatched junction bases: 9.

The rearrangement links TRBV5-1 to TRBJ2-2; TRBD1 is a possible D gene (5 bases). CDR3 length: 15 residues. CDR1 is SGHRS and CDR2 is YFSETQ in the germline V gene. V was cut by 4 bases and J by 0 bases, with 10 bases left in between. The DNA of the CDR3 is TGCGCCAGCAGCCAGCTAGGGGCGAACACCGGGGAGCTGTTTTTT. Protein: CASSQLGANTGELFF.

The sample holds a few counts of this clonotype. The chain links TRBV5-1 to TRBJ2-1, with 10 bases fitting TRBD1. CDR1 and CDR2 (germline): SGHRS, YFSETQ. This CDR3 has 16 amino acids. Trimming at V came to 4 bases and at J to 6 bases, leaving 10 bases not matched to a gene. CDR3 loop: CASSLGWTGGSNEQFF. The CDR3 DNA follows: TGCGCCAGCAGCCTGGGATGGACAGGGGGTAGCAATGAGCAGTTCTTC.

The CDR3 reads CASRVGHYTEAFF. In DNA form, the CDR3 reads TGTGCCAGCAGAGTCGGACATTACACTGAAGCTTTCTTT. The rearrangement joins TRBV7-9 to TRBJ1-1; perhaps TRBD1 as D (5 bases). The CDR3 contains 13 residues. Per germline, CDR1 SEHNR and CDR2 FQNEAQ (reference sequence). Trimming removed 6 bases at V and 3 bases at J, with 11 bases between.

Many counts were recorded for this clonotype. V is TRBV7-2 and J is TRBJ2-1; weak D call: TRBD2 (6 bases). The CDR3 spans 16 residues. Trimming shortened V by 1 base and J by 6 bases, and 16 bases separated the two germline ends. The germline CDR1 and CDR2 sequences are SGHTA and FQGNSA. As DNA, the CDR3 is TGTGCCAGCAGCTTAGTGGGGGGAGACCATTTCAATGAGCAGTTCTTC. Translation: CASSLVGGDHFNEQFF. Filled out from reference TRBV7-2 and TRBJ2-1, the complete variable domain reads GAGVSQSPSNKVTEKGKDVELRCDPISGHTALYWYRQSLGQGLEFLIYFQGNSAPDKSGLPSDRFSAERTGGSVSTLTIQRTQQEDSAVYLCASSLVGGDHFNEQFFGPGTRLTVL.

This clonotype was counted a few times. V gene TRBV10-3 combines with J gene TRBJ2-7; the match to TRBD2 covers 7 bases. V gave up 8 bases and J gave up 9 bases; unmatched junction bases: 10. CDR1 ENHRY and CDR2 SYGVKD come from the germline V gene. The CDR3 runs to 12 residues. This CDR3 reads CAIQERGRRQYF. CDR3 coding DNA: TGTGCCATCCAGGAGCGGGGAAGAAGGCAGTACTTC.

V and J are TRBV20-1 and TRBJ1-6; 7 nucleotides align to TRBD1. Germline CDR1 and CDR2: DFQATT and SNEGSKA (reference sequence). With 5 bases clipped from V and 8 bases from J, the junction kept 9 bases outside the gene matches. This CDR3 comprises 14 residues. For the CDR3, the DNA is TGCAGTGCTGGACGGGAGAGGGGGCATTCACCCCTCCACTTT. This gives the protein CSAGRERGHSPLHF.

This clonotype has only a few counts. CDR3 nucleotides: TGCAGTGCTAGAGATCTGTACGACAGGGACAATCAGCCCCAGCATTTT. It specifies CSARDLYDRDNQPQHF. The gene calls are TRBV20-1 and TRBJ1-5, with TRBD1 matching 7 bases. After removal of 0 bases from V and 3 bases from J, the junction contained 8 bases not matched to a gene. Germline CDR1 is DFQATT and CDR2 is SNEGSKA (reference sequence). This CDR3 comprises 16 residues.

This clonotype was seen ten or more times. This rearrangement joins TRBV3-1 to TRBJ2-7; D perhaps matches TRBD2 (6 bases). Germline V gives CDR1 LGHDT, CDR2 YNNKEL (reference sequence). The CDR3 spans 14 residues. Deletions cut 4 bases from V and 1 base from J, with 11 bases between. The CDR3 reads CASSRELASYEQYF. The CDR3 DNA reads TGTGCCAGCAGCCGAGAACTAGCTTCCTACGAGCAGTACTTC.

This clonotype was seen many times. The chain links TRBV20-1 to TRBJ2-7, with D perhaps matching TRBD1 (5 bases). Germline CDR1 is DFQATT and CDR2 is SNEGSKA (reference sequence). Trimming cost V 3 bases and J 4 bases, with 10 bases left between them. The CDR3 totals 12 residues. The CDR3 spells CSARGRYYEQYF. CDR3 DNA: TGCAGTGCTAGGGGGCGATATTACGAGCAGTACTTC.